The 5 T cell receptor beta chains below were found in one sample sequenced in a study of regulatory T cells in long-lasting Graves disease. Specified time point: newly diagnosed GD, antithyroid drugs for less than 3 months. The TCR library was prepared using RNA isolated from PBMCs. Building of the TCR beta libraries involved iRepertoire HTBI primers and Arm-PCR of CDR3 regions. TCRdb analysed the multiplex PCR reads with MiXCR anew, one entry per CDR3 protein. The sample shows hundreds of thousands of distinct CDR3 sequences, 15% to 20% of them seen only once. The same data also contributed to another study, on T cells in Graves' hyperthyroidism and ophthalmopathy.

This specimen was peripheral blood mononuclear cells (PBMCs), taken at new diagnosis, from a patient treated with antithyroid drugs. The receptor source for this set is a woman in her 30s with Graves disease.

This clonotype was counted at least ten times. The chain recombines TRBV6-9 with TRBJ2-5; D is perhaps TRBD2 (6 bases). V gave up 3 bases and J gave up 7 bases, with 15 bases separating them. The CDR3 consists of 14 residues. Germline lookup yields CDR1 MNHGY and CDR2 SVAAGI. CDR3 coding DNA: TGTGCCAGCAGTTACTCCCGGGAGTGGGGGACCCAGTACTTC. Protein product: CASSYSREWGTQYF.

This clonotype was counted ten times or more. The chain links TRBV3-1 to TRBJ1-1; no firm D call. The V end was cut by 2 bases, the J end by 0 bases, with 10 bases between. This CDR3 comprises 15 residues. Germline V CDR1 and CDR2: LGHDT, YNNKEL (reference sequence). The CDR3 sequence is CASSQLGGMNTEAFF. Here the CDR3 DNA reads TGTGCCAGCAGCCAACTCGGTGGGATGAACACTGAAGCTTTCTTT.

This clonotype was detected ten times or more. The chain is built from TRBV19 and TRBJ1-2; D is possibly TRBD1 (5 bases). Germline V gene data show CDR1 as LNHDA and CDR2 as SQIVND (reference sequence). V dropped 5 bases and J dropped 5 bases, with 12 bases sitting between them. This CDR3 region has 13 residues. The CDR3 DNA is TGTGCCAGTAGTGTGACAGAATTGTATGGCTACACCTTC. Residues: CASSVTELYGYTF.

This clonotype has a count of ten or more. The chain combines TRBV30 with TRBJ2-7; D may be TRBD1 (6 bases). Germline values: CDR1 GTSNPN, CDR2 SVGIG (reference sequence). The CDR3 sequence is 13 residues long. V lost 4 bases to trimming and J lost 2 bases, with 12 bases between them. CDR3 sequence (DNA): TGTGCCTGGAACACACAGGGTACCTACGAGCAGTACTTC. This sequence encodes CAWNTQGTYEQYF.

V is TRBV28 and J is TRBJ2-2, with D perhaps matching TRBD1 (6 bases). Germline-derived CDR1 and CDR2 are MDHEN and SYDVKM. V was cut by 8 bases and J by 5 bases, with 18 bases left in between. CDR3 length equals 15 residues. The CDR3 nucleotides are TGTGCCAGCGGTCCCTCGGGTAGGGGGACCGGGGAGCTGTTTTTT. It codes for CASGPSGRGTGELFF. The full variable domain, rest sourced from reference TRBV28 and TRBJ2-2, is DVKVTQSSRYLVKRTGEKVFLECVQDMDHENMFWYRQDPGLGLRLIYFSYDVKMKEKGDIPEGYSVSREKKERFSLILESASTNQTSMYLCASGPSGRGTGELFFGEGSRLTVL.